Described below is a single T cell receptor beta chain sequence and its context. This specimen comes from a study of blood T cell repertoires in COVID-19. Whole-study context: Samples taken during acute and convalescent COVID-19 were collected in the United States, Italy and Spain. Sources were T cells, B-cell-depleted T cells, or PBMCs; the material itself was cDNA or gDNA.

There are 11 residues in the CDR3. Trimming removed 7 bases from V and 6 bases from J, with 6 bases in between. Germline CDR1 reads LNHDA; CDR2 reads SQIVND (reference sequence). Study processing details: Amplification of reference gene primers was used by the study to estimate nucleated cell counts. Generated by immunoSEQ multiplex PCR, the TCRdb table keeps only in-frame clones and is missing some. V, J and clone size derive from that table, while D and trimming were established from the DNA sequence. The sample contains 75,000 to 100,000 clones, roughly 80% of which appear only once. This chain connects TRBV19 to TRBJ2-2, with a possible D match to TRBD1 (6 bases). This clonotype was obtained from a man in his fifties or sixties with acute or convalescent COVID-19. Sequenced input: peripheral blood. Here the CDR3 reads CASKGAGELFF. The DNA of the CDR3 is TGTGCCAGTAAGGGGGCCGGGGAGCTGTTTTTT. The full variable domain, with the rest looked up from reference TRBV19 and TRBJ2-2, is DGGITQSPKYLFRKEGQNVTLSCEQNLNHDAMYWYRQDPGQGLRLIYYSQIVNDFQKGDIAEGYSVSREKKESFPLTVTSAQKNPTAFYLCASKGAGELFFGEGSRLTVL.